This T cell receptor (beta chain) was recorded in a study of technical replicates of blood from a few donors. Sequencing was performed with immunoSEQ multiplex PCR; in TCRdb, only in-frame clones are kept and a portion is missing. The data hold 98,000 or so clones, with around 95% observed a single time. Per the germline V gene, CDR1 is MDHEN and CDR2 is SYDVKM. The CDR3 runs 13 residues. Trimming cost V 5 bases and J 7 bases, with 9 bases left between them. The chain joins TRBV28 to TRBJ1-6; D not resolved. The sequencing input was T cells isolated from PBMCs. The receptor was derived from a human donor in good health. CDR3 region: CASSMTLNSPLHF. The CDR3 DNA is TGTGCCAGCAGTATGACTTTAAATTCACCCCTCCACTTT.